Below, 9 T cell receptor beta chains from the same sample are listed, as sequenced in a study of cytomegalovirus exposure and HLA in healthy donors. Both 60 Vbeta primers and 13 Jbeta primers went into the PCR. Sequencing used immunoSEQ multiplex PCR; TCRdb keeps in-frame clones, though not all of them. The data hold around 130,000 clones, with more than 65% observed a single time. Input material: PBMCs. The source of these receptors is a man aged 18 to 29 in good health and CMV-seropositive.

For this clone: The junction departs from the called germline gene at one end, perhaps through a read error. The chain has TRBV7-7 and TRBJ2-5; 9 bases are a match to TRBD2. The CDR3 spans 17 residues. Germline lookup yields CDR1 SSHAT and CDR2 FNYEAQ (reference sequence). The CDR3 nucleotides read TGTGCTAGCAGCTTAGAGGCTCGCGCGGGGGGGCTGGAGACCCAGTACTTC. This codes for CASSLEARAGGLETQYF.

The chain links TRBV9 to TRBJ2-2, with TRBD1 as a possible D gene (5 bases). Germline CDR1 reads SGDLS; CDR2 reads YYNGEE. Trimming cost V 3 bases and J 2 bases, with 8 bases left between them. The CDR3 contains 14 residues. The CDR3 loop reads CASSGGVNTGELFF. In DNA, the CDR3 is TGTGCCAGCAGCGGGGGCGTTAACACCGGGGAGCTGTTTTTT.

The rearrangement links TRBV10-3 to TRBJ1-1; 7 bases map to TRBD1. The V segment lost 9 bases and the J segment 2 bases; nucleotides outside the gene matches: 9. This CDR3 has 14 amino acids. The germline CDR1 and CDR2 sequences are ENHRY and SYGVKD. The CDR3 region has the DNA TGTGCCATTACAGGGGCGGCGGGAAACACTGAAGCTTTCTTT. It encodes CAITGAAGNTEAFF.

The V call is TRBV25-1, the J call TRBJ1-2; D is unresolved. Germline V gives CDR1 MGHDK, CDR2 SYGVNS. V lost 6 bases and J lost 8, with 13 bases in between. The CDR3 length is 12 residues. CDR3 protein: CASSPTGWGYTF. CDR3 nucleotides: TGTGCCAGCAGCCCAACGGGGTGGGGCTACACCTTC.

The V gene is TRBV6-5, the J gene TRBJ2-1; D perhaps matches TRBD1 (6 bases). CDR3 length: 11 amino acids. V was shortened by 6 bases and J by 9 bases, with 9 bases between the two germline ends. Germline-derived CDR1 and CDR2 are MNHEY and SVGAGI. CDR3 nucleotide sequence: TGTGCCAGCAGACAGGGTGGTGAGCAGTTCTTC. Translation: CASRQGGEQFF.

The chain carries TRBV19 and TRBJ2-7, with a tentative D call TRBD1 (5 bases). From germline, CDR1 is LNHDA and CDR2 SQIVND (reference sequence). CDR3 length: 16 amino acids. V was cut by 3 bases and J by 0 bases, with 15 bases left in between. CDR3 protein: CASSMLGRASSYEQYF. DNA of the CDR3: TGTGCCAGTAGTATGTTGGGCAGGGCGAGCTCCTACGAGCAGTACTTC.

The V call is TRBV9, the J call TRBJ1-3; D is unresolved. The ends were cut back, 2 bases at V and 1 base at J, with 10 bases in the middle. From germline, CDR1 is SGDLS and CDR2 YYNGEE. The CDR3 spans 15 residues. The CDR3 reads CASSVGEGSGNTIYF. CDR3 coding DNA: TGTGCCAGCAGCGTCGGGGAGGGTTCTGGAAACACCATATATTTT.

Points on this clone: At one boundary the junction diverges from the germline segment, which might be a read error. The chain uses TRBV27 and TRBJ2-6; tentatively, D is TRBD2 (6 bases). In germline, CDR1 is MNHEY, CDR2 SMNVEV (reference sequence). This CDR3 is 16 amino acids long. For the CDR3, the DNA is TGTGCCAGCAGTTTATCGTCAGGGCGCGGGGCCAACGGCCTGACTTTC. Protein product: CASSLSSGRGANGLTF.

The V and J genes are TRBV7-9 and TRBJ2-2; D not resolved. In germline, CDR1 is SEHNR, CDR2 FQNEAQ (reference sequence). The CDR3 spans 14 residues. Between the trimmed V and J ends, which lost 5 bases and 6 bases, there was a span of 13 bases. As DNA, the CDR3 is TGTGCCAGCAGCGCGGAGAGATTACCCGGGGAGCTGTTTTTT. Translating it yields CASSAERLPGELFF.